These 23 T cell receptor beta chains share one sample of origin, sequenced in a study of cytomegalovirus exposure and HLA in healthy donors. In the PCR, 60 Vbeta and 13 Jbeta primers were used. Only in-frame clones appear in the TCRdb table, and some are missing; sequencing was by immunoSEQ multiplex PCR. Of 30,000 or so clones in the sample, approximately 61% were seen once. Material for sequencing was PBMCs. The receptor set was obtained from a man in his forties or fifties in good health and CMV-seropositive.

This chain connects TRBV30 to TRBJ1-1; 9 positions agree with TRBD1. CDR1 is GTSNPN, CDR2 SVGIG, per germline (reference sequence). The CDR3 loop spans 15 amino acids. Unmatched junction bases numbered 5, after V lost 3 bases and J lost 0 bases. CDR3 coding DNA: TGTGCCTGGAGGGACAGGGGTTGTTTGAACACTGAAGCTTTCTTT. Residues: CAWRDRGCLNTEAFF.

The CDR3 sequence: CASSCRGGETQYF. In DNA form, the CDR3 reads TGTGCCAGCAGCTGCAGGGGCGGAGAGACCCAGTACTTC. The chain joins TRBV27 to TRBJ2-5, with D perhaps matching TRBD1 (6 bases). The germline V and J ends were trimmed by 6 bases and 4 bases, with 12 bases remaining between them. The CDR3 runs to 13 residues. Germline assignment: CDR1 MNHEY and CDR2 SMNVEV (reference sequence).

This chain uses TRBV28 with TRBJ1-2; maybe TRBD1 (5 bases). Trimming took 3 bases from V and 9 from J, leaving 17 bases between them. This CDR3 comprises 14 residues. The germline CDR1 and CDR2 sequences are MDHEN and SYDVKM. CDR3 DNA sequence: TGTGCCAGCAGTTTGGTAGGACCGGGGGAGCGCTACACCTTC. This encodes CASSLVGPGERYTF.

This clone was found a few times. This chain uses TRBV25-1 with TRBJ1-3; D remains unclear. The CDR3 is made up of 13 amino acids. Germline V gene data show CDR1 as MGHDK and CDR2 as SYGVNS. Trimming removed 8 bases from V and 0 bases from J, with 8 bases in between. The CDR3 spells CASREGSGNTIYF. As DNA, the CDR3 is TGTGCCAGCCGCGAGGGCTCTGGAAACACCATATATTTT.

The chain carries TRBV7-6 and TRBJ2-7, with D hard to call. The CDR3 runs to 14 residues. Germline lookup yields CDR1 SGHVS and CDR2 FNYEAQ. Trimming left V 1 base short and J 0 bases short, with 7 bases between. The CDR3 sequence: CASSLVYSSYEQYF. The CDR3 coding sequence is TGTGCCAGCAGCTTAGTGTACAGCTCCTACGAGCAGTACTTC.

The chain couples TRBV7-6 to TRBJ2-5, with TRBD2 matching over 8 bases. Germline-derived CDR1 and CDR2 are SGHVS and FNYEAQ. The length of the CDR3 is 15 residues. J was trimmed by 2 bases and V by 3 bases; bases with no gene match: 5. In DNA, the CDR3 is TGTGCCAGCAGCTTTGCGGGGGGCCTTCAAGAGACCCAGTACTTC. Protein product: CASSFAGGLQETQYF.

The CDR3 DNA is TGTGCCAAGGAGGGAAAGTACAATGAGCAGTTCTTC. Protein product: CAKEGKYNEQFF. The chain links TRBV7-8 to TRBJ2-1; possible D gene TRBD2, 6 bases. Trimming stripped 10 bases from V and 4 bases from J, with 11 bases between. Germline CDR1 reads SGHVS; CDR2 reads FQNEAQ. The length of the CDR3 is 12 residues.

The chain carries TRBV30 and TRBJ1-2; D may be TRBD1 (5 bases). With 4 bases removed from V and 8 bases from J, the gap between germline ends came to 23 bases. Germline V gene lookup returns CDR1 GTSNPN and CDR2 SVGIG (reference sequence). The CDR3 extends over 15 amino acids. CDR3 DNA sequence: TGTGCCTGGACCTTACAAACGACAGCTCTTGACGGCTACACCTTC. Its translation: CAWTLQTTALDGYTF.

The chain recombines TRBV29-1 with TRBJ2-5, with a tentative D call TRBD2 (5 bases). The end of the DNA is better explained by TRBJ2-7, so the J call may be wrong. CDR1 and CDR2 from the germline V gene are SQVTM and ANQGSEA. CDR3 length: 13 amino acids. The CDR3 DNA is TGCAGCGTTGACTTGGGAGATGGGTACGAGCAGTACTTC. Protein sequence: CSVDLGDGYEQYF.

V is TRBV15 and J is TRBJ1-5; 12 nucleotides match TRBD1. CDR3 length: 17 amino acids. CDR1 is LNHNV, CDR2 YYDKDF, per germline (reference sequence). V trimming: 3 bases; J trimming: 4 bases; junction bases outside the gene matches: 7. The CDR3 loop reads CATSSMGQGAGNQPQHF. In nucleotides, the CDR3 is TGTGCCACCAGCAGTATGGGACAGGGGGCGGGGAATCAGCCCCAGCATTTT.

This clone has more than one count but fewer than ten. The V and J genes are TRBV19 and TRBJ1-5, with 7 positions matching TRBD1. V shed 5 bases, J shed 1 base, and the junction held 5 bases outside the gene matches. This CDR3 contains 15 residues. Germline V gene lookup returns CDR1 LNHDA and CDR2 SQIVND (reference sequence). CDR3 loop: CASSHTGESNQPQHF. The CDR3 coding sequence is TGTGCCAGTAGTCATACAGGGGAGAGCAATCAGCCCCAGCATTTT.

This clone has just one count. The gene calls are TRBV6-6 and TRBJ1-2, with TRBD1 matching over 8 bases. The germline V gene encodes CDR1 MNHNY and CDR2 SVGAGI (reference sequence). The CDR3 sequence is 13 residues long. V shed 6 bases, J shed 10 bases, and the junction held 10 bases outside the gene matches. DNA of the CDR3: TGTGCCAGCAGCCACGGGACAGGCATATACTACACCTTC. Amino acid sequence: CASSHGTGIYYTF.

The chain carries TRBV2 and TRBJ2-5, with 13 bases matching TRBD2. Trimming took 6 bases from V and 4 from J; bases not matched to a gene: 8. Germline-derived CDR1 and CDR2 are SNHLY and FYNNEI. The CDR3 consists of 16 residues. CDR3 in amino acids: CASRGGLAGAAETQYF. CDR3 DNA: TGTGCCAGCAGGGGCGGACTAGCGGGAGCGGCAGAGACCCAGTACTTC. Combining the CDR3 with reference TRBV2 and TRBJ2-5 gives the whole variable domain EPEVTQTPSHQVTQMGQEVILRCVPISNHLYFYWYRQILGQKVEFLVSFYNNEISEKSEIFDDQFSVERPDGSNFTLKIRSTKLEDSAMYFCASRGGLAGAAETQYFGPGTRLLVL.

The chain carries TRBV5-4 and TRBJ2-5; no firm D call. The CDR3 consists of 14 residues. With 3 bases removed from V and 5 bases from J, the gap between germline ends came to 14 bases. Germline V lookup: CDR1 SGHNT, CDR2 YYREEE (reference sequence). The CDR3 DNA reads TGTGCCAGCAGCTCCCTAGACTCTCGGGAGACCCAGTACTTC. This encodes CASSSLDSRETQYF.

The chain combines TRBV29-1 with TRBJ1-3; D gene unclear. V was cut by 6 bases and J by 0 bases, with 9 bases left in between. The length of the CDR3 is 13 residues. Germline V gives CDR1 SQVTM, CDR2 ANQGSEA. The CDR3 DNA is TGCAGCGTAACTCAGGTCTCTGGAAACACCATATATTTT. This encodes CSVTQVSGNTIYF.

This chain uses TRBV30 with TRBJ1-2; 7 nucleotides match TRBD1. With V trimmed by 4 bases and J by 8 bases, 7 bases remained unmatched. The CDR3 is 12 amino acids. Per the germline V gene, CDR1 is GTSNPN and CDR2 is SVGIG (reference sequence). CDR3 sequence reads: CAWTPGQRGYTF. The CDR3 DNA reads as TGTGCCTGGACTCCGGGACAGCGAGGCTACACCTTC.

In its sample, this clone was seen a few times. This chain uses TRBV10-3 with TRBJ1-5, with TRBD1 as a possible D gene (6 bases). Germline assignment: CDR1 ENHRY and CDR2 SYGVKD. Trimming stripped 2 bases from V and 3 bases from J, with 8 bases between. This CDR3 has 14 amino acids. The CDR3 loop is CAISERDNNQPQHF. The CDR3 region has the DNA TGTGCCATCAGTGAGCGGGACAACAATCAGCCCCAGCATTTT.

This clone was found a few times. The rearrangement joins TRBV9 to TRBJ1-1; D ambiguous. Germline V CDR1 and CDR2: SGDLS, YYNGEE. The CDR3 extends over 13 amino acids. The ends were cut back, 0 bases at V and 7 bases at J, with 10 bases in the middle. DNA of the CDR3: TGTGCCAGCAGCGTAGGCGACATCAGTGAAGCTTTCTTT. The encoded protein is CASSVGDISEAFF.

The chain links TRBV19 to TRBJ2-7; 8 nucleotides match TRBD1. J was trimmed by 0 bases and V by 7 bases; bases with no gene match: 2. The V gene's germline CDR1 is LNHDA and CDR2 SQIVND (reference sequence). CDR3 length equals 13 residues. The CDR3 is CASTGGGSYEQYF. The CDR3 region has the DNA TGTGCCAGTACAGGGGGCGGCTCCTACGAGCAGTACTTC.

This rearrangement joins TRBV29-1 to TRBJ1-2; D uncertain. The V end was cut by 7 bases, the J end by 6 bases, with 21 bases between. The CDR3 runs 14 residues. In germline, CDR1 is SQVTM, CDR2 ANQGSEA. As DNA, the CDR3 is TGCAGCGCGATGGGGAGGGATGACATGAATGGCTACACCTTC. Translation gives CSAMGRDDMNGYTF.

The chain carries TRBV5-1 and TRBJ2-3; D gene ambiguous. CDR3 size: 14 residues. Germline CDR1 SGHRS, CDR2 YFSETQ. V dropped 0 bases and J dropped 0 bases, with 5 bases sitting between them. DNA for the CDR3: TGCGCCAGCAGCTTGGACAGAAGCACAGATACGCAGTATTTT. This sequence encodes CASSLDRSTDTQYF.

V and J are TRBV29-1 and TRBJ2-1; 9 nucleotides match TRBD2. The CDR3 has 15 amino acids. V lost 0 bases to trimming and J lost 10 bases; unmatched junction nucleotides: 10. Germline V gene sequence: CDR1 SQVTM, CDR2 ANQGSEA. The CDR3 DNA reads TGCAGCGTTGAAGATCTTGCGAGCGGGAGGTCCGAGCAGTTCTTC. Amino acids: CSVEDLASGRSEQFF.

The chain combines TRBV30 with TRBJ2-2; 8 bases are shared with TRBD1. Germline V gene data show CDR1 as GTSNPN and CDR2 as SVGIG (reference sequence). With 8 bases clipped from V and 4 bases from J, the junction kept 9 bases outside the gene matches. The CDR3 covers 14 residues. The DNA of the CDR3 is TGTGCCCTTACAGGGGGGCTGGCCACCGGGGAGCTGTTTTTT. This encodes CALTGGLATGELFF.